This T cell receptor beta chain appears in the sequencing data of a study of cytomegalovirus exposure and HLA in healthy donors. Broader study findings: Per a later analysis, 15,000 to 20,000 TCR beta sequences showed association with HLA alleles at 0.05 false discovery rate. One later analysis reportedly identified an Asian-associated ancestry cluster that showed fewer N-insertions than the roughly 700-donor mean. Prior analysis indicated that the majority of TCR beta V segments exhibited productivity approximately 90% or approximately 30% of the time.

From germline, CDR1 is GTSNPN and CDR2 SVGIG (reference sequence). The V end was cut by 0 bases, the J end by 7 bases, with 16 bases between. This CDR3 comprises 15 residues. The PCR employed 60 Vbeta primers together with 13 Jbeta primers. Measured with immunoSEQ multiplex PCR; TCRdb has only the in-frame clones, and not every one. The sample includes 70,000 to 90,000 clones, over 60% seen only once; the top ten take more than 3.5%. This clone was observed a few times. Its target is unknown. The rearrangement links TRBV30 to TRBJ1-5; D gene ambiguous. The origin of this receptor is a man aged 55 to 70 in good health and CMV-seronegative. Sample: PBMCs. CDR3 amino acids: CAWSVSGGLGQPQHF. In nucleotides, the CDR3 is TGTGCCTGGAGTGTGTCCGGAGGGTTGGGACAGCCCCAGCATTTT.